The T cell receptor beta chain described here comes from a study of blood T cell repertoires in COVID-19 (dated by TCRdb to between 2020 and 2021). Regarding the research as a whole: Samples from collaborators originated in the United States, Italy and Spain and spanned both the acute and convalescent phases of COVID-19. The material from the prospective study consisted of cDNA or gDNA derived from T cells, B-cell-depleted T cells, or PBMCs. Subjects who had been exposed to COVID-19, were actively infected with it, or had recovered from it provided the deeply sampled blood TCRbeta repertoires that made up the dataset. The repertoires were made available in a free public database intended to serve as a resource for research on the immune response to SARS-CoV-2. The samples were drawn from two sources: the first 160 participants of the ongoing ImmuneRACE study, and 1,000 to 1,500 subjects contributed by 6 global collaborators. Nearly every sample came with metadata listing a de-identified subject ID, COVID-19 status, age in years and sex. Where HLA class I and class II types were available, the types were taken from metadata supplied by the sample provider, not from assay-based typing.

Whole blood was collected in K2EDTA tubes by collaborating institutions according to the institutions' own protocols. Collaborator samples were shipped for TCRbeta analysis as frozen whole blood, isolated PBMCs, or DNA extracted from either sample type. The CDR3, from cysteine to phenylalanine, totals 16 residues. Kept here is only the CDR3 DNA, which spans 48 bases and is read in frame from base 1. The germline V gene supplies CDR1 SGDLS and CDR2 YYNGEE. V has 3 bases trimmed and J has 6 bases trimmed; junction bases matching no gene number 12. The study at large found these results: Clinical and demographic metadata were provided uncurated, with the amount varying by source and participant.

TCRbeta CDR3 regions were amplified from genomic DNA by means of the immunoSEQ Assay, a bias-controlled multiplex PCR. In the authors' own workflow: The number of nucleated cells in each sample was estimated from the amplification of reference gene primers within the assay. Sequence reads were collapsed and filtered to measure the absolute abundance of every unique TCRbeta CDR3 rearrangement. For each sample, productive Simpson clonality was calculated as the square root of Simpson's diversity index over productive rearrangements. This is the immuneACCESS table as TCRdb keeps it, with only in-frame sequences that have V and J called. A part of the clones is gone; compared with another copy, unresolved V genes explain less than half, and the rest is unexplained. For V, J and clone size, that table is used; D and trimming come from the DNA. Here the sample has fewer than 350,000 clones; roughly 86% occur a single time. Less than 10% of the sample is in the top ten clones.

Notes on this clone: Its specific antigen is unknown. Per-base quality was not reported, and no clone a single base away is much larger than it.

The sequence is built from TRBV9 and TRBJ2-5; 9 nucleotides in the junction match TRBD2. The sample taken for sequencing was peripheral blood. The receptor was derived from a man younger than 30 with active or convalescent COVID-19. The sequenced DNA is TGTGCCAGCAGCGACCCCAAAGCGGGGGGAATAAAGACCCAGTACTTC. Translated, this gives CASSDPKAGGIKTQYF. Outside the CDR3, residues come from the reference TRBV9 and TRBJ2-5 proteins, so the full variable domain is: DSGVTQTPKHLITATGQRVTLRCSPRSGDLSVYWYQQSLDQGLQFLIQYYNGEERAKGNILERFSAQQFPDLHSELNLSSLELGDSALYFCASSDPKAGGIKTQYFGPGTRLLVL.